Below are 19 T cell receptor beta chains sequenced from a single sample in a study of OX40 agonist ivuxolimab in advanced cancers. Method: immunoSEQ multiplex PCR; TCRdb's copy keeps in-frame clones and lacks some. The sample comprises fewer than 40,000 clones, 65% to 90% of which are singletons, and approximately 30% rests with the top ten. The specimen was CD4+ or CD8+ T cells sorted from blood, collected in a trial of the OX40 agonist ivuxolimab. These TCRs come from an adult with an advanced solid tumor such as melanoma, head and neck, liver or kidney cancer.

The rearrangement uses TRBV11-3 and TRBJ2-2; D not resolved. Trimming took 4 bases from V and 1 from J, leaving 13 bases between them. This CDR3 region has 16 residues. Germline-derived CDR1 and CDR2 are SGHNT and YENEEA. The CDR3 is CASSSRSNMNTGELFF. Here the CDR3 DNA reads TGTGCCAGCAGCTCCCGTTCGAACATGAACACCGGGGAGCTGTTTTTT.

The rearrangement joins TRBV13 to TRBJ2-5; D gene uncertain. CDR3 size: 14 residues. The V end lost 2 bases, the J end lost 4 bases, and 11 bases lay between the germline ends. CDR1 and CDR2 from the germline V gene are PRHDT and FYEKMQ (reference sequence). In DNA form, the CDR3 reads TGTGCCAGCAGCTTAAGTACCGGGCGAGAGACCCAGTACTTC. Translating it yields CASSLSTGRETQYF.

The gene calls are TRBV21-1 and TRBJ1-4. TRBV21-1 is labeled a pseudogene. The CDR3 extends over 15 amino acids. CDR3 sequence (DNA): TGTGCCAGCAGCCACGAGTTAGTTTTCCACGAAAAACTGTTTTTT. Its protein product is CASSHELVFHEKLFF.

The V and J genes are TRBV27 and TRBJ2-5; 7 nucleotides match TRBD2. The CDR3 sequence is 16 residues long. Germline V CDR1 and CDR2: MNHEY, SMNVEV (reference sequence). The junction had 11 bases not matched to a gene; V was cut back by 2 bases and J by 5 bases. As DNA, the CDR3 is TGTGCCAGCAGTTTAGGAGTTGCGGGAGTCGGGGAGACCCAGTACTTC. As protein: CASSLGVAGVGETQYF.

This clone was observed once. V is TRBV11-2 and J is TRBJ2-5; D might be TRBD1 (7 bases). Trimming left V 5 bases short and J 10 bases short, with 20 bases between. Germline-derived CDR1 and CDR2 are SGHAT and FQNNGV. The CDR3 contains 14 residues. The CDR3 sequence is CASSTRGGTAGQYF. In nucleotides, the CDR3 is TGTGCCAGCAGCACCCGCGGAGGGACAGCGGGCCAGTACTTC.

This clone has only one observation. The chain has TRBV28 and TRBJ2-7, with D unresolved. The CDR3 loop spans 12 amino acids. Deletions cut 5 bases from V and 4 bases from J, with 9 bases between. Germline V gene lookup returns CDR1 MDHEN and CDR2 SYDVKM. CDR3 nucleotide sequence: TGTGCCAGCAGTCTCTATAGTTACGAGCAGTACTTC. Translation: CASSLYSYEQYF.

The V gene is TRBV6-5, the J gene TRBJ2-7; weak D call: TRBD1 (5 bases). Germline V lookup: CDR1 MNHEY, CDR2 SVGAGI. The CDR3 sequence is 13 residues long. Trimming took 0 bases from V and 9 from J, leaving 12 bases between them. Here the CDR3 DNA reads TGTGCCAGCAGTTACTCCGTAAGGGGCTGGCAGTACTTC. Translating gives CASSYSVRGWQYF.

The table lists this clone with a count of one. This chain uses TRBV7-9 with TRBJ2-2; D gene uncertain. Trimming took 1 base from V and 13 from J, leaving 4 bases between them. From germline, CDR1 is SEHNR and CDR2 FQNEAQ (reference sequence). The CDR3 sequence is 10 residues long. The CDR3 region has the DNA TGTGCCAGCAGCTTAGAGGTGCTGTTTTTT. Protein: CASSLEVLFF.

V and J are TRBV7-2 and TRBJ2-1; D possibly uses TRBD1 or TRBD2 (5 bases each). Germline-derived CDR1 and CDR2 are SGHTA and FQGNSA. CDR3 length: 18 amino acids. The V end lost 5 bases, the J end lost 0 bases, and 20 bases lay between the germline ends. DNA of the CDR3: TGTGCCAGCAGCCGACCTTTGTGGGGGAGCAGCTCCTACAATGAGCAGTTCTTC. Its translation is CASSRPLWGSSSYNEQFF.

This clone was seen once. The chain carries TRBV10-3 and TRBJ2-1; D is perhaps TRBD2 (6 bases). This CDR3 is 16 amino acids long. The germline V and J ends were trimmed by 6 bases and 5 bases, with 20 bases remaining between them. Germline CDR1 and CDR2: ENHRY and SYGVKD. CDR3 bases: TGTGCCATCAGCCCACCTAGCGCCCACGCTGACAATGAGCAGTTCTTC. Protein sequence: CAISPPSAHADNEQFF.

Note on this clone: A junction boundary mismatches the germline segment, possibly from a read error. The CDR3 sequence: CASTTAVGSTDTQYF. CDR3 DNA sequence: TGTGCCAGCACCACTGCCGTGGGGAGCACGGATACGCAGTATTTT. J is TRBJ2-3 and V is TRBV11-2; possibly TRBD2 for D (5 bases). The germline V gene has CDR1 SGHAT and CDR2 FQNNGV. There are 15 residues in the CDR3.

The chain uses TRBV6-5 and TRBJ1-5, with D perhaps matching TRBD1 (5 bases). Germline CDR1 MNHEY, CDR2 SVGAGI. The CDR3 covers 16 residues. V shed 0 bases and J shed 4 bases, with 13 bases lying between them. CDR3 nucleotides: TGTGCCAGCAGTTACTCGGGGGGGGACGGAAATCAGCCCCAGCATTTT. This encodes CASSYSGGDGNQPQHF.

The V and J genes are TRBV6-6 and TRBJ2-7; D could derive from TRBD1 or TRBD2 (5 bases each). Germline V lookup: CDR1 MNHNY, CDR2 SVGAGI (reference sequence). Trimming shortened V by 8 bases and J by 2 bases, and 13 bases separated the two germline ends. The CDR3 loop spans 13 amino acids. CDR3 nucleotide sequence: TGTGCCAGCGGTCACGGGGCCACCTACGAGCAGTACTTC. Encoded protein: CASGHGATYEQYF.

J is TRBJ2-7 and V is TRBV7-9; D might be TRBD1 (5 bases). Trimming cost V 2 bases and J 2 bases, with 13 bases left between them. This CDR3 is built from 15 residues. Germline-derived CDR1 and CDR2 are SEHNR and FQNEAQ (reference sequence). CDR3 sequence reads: CASSLFPGMAYEQYF. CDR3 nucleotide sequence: TGTGCCAGCAGCTTATTCCCAGGGATGGCCTACGAGCAGTACTTC.

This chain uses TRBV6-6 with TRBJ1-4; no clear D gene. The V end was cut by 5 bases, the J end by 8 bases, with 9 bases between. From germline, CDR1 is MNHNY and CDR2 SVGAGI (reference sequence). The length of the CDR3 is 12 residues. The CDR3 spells CASSTIREKLFF. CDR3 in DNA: TGTGCCAGCAGTACCATTAGGGAAAAACTGTTTTTT.

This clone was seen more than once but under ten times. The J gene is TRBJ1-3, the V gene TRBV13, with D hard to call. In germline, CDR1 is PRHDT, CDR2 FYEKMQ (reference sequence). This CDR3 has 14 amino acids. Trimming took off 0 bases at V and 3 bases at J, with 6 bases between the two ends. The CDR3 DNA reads TGTGCCAGCAGCTTAGGTACAGATGGAAACACCATATATTTT. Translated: CASSLGTDGNTIYF.

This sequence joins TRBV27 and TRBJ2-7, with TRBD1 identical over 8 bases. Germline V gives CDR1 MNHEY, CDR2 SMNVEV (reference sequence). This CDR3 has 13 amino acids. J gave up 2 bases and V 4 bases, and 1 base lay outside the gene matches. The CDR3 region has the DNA TGTGCCAGCAGTTCACAGGGGGCCTACGAGCAGTACTTC. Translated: CASSSQGAYEQYF.

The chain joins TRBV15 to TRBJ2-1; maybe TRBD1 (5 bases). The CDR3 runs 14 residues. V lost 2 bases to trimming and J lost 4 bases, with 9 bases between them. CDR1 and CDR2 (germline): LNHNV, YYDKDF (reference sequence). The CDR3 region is CATSRLGQYNEQFF. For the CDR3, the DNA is TGTGCCACCAGCAGACTAGGACAATACAATGAGCAGTTCTTC.

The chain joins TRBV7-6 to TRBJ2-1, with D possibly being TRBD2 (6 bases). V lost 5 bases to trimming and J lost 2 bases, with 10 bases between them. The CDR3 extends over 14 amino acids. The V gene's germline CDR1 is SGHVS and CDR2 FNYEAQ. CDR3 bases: TGTGCCAGCAGCCCCGGACTAACCTACAATGAGCAGTTCTTC. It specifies CASSPGLTYNEQFF.